This T cell receptor (beta chain) stems from a study of blood T cell repertoires in COVID-19. Study details: The United States, Italy and Spain supplied acute and convalescent COVID-19 samples.

Germline V gene data show CDR1 as SGHRS and CDR2 as YFSETQ. Between the trimmed V and J ends, which lost 5 bases and 0 bases, there was a span of 9 bases. The CDR3 spans 13 residues. Assay: immunoSEQ multiplex PCR; the TCRdb copy retains only in-frame clones and omits some. In the table there are roughly 68,000 clones, roughly 85% of which are singletons. This clone turned up a few times. The receptor comes from a woman at least 80 years old with acute or convalescent COVID-19. This sequence joins TRBV5-1 and TRBJ2-7, with D unresolved. Sequenced input: peripheral blood. DNA of the CDR3: TGCGCCAGCAGGTATCCCCTCTCCTACGAGCAGTACTTC. This translates into CASRYPLSYEQYF.